The source of this T cell receptor beta chain is a study of cytomegalovirus exposure and HLA in healthy donors. Looking at the study overall: The platform used for the roughly 110 validation repertoires matched that of the roughly 670 first-cohort repertoires, a later analysis reported. Findings and caveats of the study: Testing in vitro showed a few CMV-associated chains specific for CMV antigens. Across donors, most TCRs were seen rarely, yet some public ones were widespread.

Here immunoSEQ multiplex PCR was the method, and the copy in TCRdb shows in-frame clones only, minus some. This repertoire shows hundreds of thousands of clones, about nine tenths found once; its top ten account for 1.5% to 2.5%. As to this clone: Its target is not known.

This CDR3 is 15 amino acids long. CDR1 is KGHSH, CDR2 LQKENI, per germline. The J segment lost 7 bases and the V segment lost 2 bases, leaving 7 bases of the junction unmatched. The donors formed part of the roughly 120-subject validation cohort, distinct from the approximately 640-subject first cohort. What was sequenced was PBMCs. The chain links TRBV18 to TRBJ2-1; 8 positions agree with TRBD2. The receptor comes from a woman aged 18-30 years in good health and CMV-seropositive. The CDR3 region has the DNA TGTGCCAGCTCACCAGCGACGGGAGGGGGGAATGAGCAGTTCTTC. Its translation: CASSPATGGGNEQFF. Supplemented by reference TRBV18 and TRBJ2-1, the full variable domain reads NAGVMQNPRHLVRRRGQEARLRCSPMKGHSHVYWYRQLPEEGLKFMVYLQKENIIDESGMPKERFSAEFPKEGPSILRIQQVVRGDSAAYFCASSPATGGGNEQFFGPGTRLTVL.